The TCR beta chain under discussion was sequenced for a study of CD8+CD57+ T cells in acquired aplastic anemia. Study overall: DNA recovered from sorted CD4+ and CD8+ cells had a mean of around 3.3 ug.

As regards this clonotype: The target antigen is unknown. A read error may produce the germline difference seen at one junction end.

The CDR3 spans 17 residues. CDR3 and TCR beta VDJ profiling relied on a genomic DNA template. TCRdb ran MiXCR on the reads and lists one entry per CDR3 protein. The table includes under 350,000 distinct CDR3 sequences, 45% to 65% detected once. Sequencing involved patients with CD8+CD57+ cell expansion previously shown by flow cytometry. In all patients, the disease was severe acquired aplastic anemia. Study-wide results and caveats: It was found that some 30 CD8+ CDR3 sequences were shared between patients and controls.

The sequencing sample was made of sorted CD4+, CD8+, or CD8+CD57+ T cells (not recorded which) from PBMCs. The chain uses TRBV12-3 or TRBV12-4 and TRBJ2-4, with 12 bases fitting TRBD2. This receptor was taken from a human donor with aplastic anemia. Written as DNA, the CDR3 is TGTGCCAGCGGTTTATTGGCTAGCGGGAGGGCAAAAAACATTCAGTACTTC. This codes for CASGLLASGRAKNIQYF.